The present entry profiles one TCR beta chain with its context. Antigen: not known. This CDR3 is missing its conserved last phenylalanine or tryptophan, likely due to a read error. The sample originates from a study of identical twins. Via MiXCR, TCRdb re-called the 5' RACE reads, giving one row per CDR3 protein. This sample has roughly 1,500,000 distinct CDR3 sequences, with about 31% found just once. Regarding the study as a whole: Analyses of zero insertions could, in part, be confounded by invariant MAIT and iNKT cells. Beta clonotypes that were abundant in cord blood contained fewer insertions, a pattern absent from memory repertoires. In beta out-of-frame sequences, the excess sharing between twins was weaker.

The sample consisted of cord blood. This receptor was taken from a newborn girl in good health.

CDR3 bases: TGTGCCAGCAGTTCGTCTATGATGGGCTATGGCTACACCTTA. Amino acids: CASSSSMMGYGYTL. The rearrangement joins TRBV6-5 to TRBJ1-2; D call uncertain. The CDR3 loop spans 14 amino acids. The germline V and J ends were trimmed by 4 bases and 4 bases, with 13 bases remaining between them. Germline CDR1 reads MNHEY; CDR2 reads SVGAGI.